By frequency in the sample, the clone carrying this TCR beta chain is medium-sized. Antigen specificity is unknown. The data originate from a study of T cells in localized non-small cell lung cancer. Study conclusions and caveats: Tumor showed lower T cell clonality than uninvolved adjacent lung, where it was highest.

Method: immunoSEQ multiplex PCR; TCRdb's copy keeps in-frame clones and lacks some. The profile shows 19,000 or so clones, approximately 91% of them singletons. Germline CDR1 MGHRA, CDR2 YSYEKL. The CDR3 contains 15 residues. J was trimmed by 13 bases and V by 0 bases; bases with no gene match: 11. The clonotype comes from a male donor older than 55 with stage II lung adenocarcinoma. The rearrangement links TRBV4-1 to TRBJ2-1; 8 bases match TRBD2. This material consisted of peripheral blood mononuclear cells, taken before any cancer treatment. The CDR3 DNA is TGCGCCAGCAGCCAAGAGGGGTTTGCAGCGGGAGATCAGTTCTTC. It yields the protein CASSQEGFAAGDQFF.